This entry lists 29 T cell receptor beta chains sequenced from one sample in a study of response to subunit inactivated influenza vaccine. TCRdb passed the RT-PCR reads through MiXCR, listing each CDR3 protein once. The sample contains fewer than 350,000 distinct CDR3 sequences, 20% to 25% of which appear only once. Sequenced material: PBMCs from blood, taken roughly 20 months after vaccination. The receptors come from a man aged 50 to 69 who received an inactivated influenza vaccine.

This clonotype came up a few times. This chain uses TRBV6-1 with TRBJ1-4; 9 bases are shared with TRBD1. The ends lost 5 bases at V and 7 bases at J; junction bases unmatched: 8. The germline V gene encodes CDR1 MNHNS and CDR2 SASEGT. The CDR3 is 15 amino acids. The CDR3 nucleotides are TGTGCCAGCAGTCAAACCGGGACAGGGTTTGAAAAACTGTTTTTT. Its translation is CASSQTGTGFEKLFF.

This clonotype was observed a few times. The genes are TRBV20-1 and TRBJ1-1; the D gene is possibly TRBD1 (5 bases). The V end lost 0 bases, the J end lost 4 bases, and 9 bases lay between the germline ends. From germline, CDR1 is DFQATT and CDR2 SNEGSKA (reference sequence). The CDR3 sequence is 13 residues long. Here the CDR3 DNA reads TGCAGTGCTAGAGATGGGGGGACCACTGAAGCTTTCTTT. The encoded protein is CSARDGGTTEAFF.

This clonotype was observed a handful of times. This sequence joins TRBV20-1 and TRBJ1-1; no firm D call. CDR3 length equals 12 residues. Per the germline V gene, CDR1 is DFQATT and CDR2 is SNEGSKA (reference sequence). Trimming took off 5 bases at V and 3 bases at J, with 10 bases between the two ends. CDR3 coding DNA: TGCAGTGCTCGGAATATGGACACTGAAGCTTTCTTT. It yields the protein CSARNMDTEAFF.

This chain joins TRBV6-2 or TRBV6-3 and TRBJ2-7, with 12 bases fitting TRBD1. There are 14 residues in the CDR3. Germline V lookup: CDR1 MNHEY, CDR2 SVGEGT. Losses at the gene ends were 6 bases for V and 7 bases for J; bases not matched to a gene: 7. The CDR3 DNA follows: TGTGCCAGCAGCCCCTGGGACAGGGGGCGTGAGCAGTACTTC. It yields the protein CASSPWDRGREQYF.

This clonotype was detected only a few times. The chain has TRBV6-2 or TRBV6-3 and TRBJ2-1, with TRBD1 as a possible D gene (6 bases). V was pared by 6 bases and J by 10 bases, with 16 bases between. Per the germline V gene, CDR1 is MNHEY and CDR2 is SVGEGT. This CDR3 is 13 amino acids long. In nucleotides, the CDR3 is TGTGCCAGCAGACAGGGTGCAGGTAAAGAGCAGTTCTTC. Protein: CASRQGAGKEQFF.

This clonotype came up a few times. The chain combines TRBV5-4 with TRBJ1-2; 9 bases match TRBD1. Germline V gene data show CDR1 as SGHNT and CDR2 as YYREEE (reference sequence). The length of the CDR3 is 15 residues. The ends lost 0 bases at V and 7 bases at J; junction bases unmatched: 7. DNA of the CDR3: TGTGCCAGCAGCTTGGCCGGGACAGGGAATAGTGGCTACACCTTC. Amino acid sequence: CASSLAGTGNSGYTF.

This clonotype occurred a few times. V and J are TRBV4-3 and TRBJ1-2, with D possibly matching TRBD1 (6 bases). This CDR3 spans 16 amino acids. The V gene lost 1 base and the J gene lost 4 bases, with 16 bases spanning the gap. The germline V gene encodes CDR1 LGHNA and CDR2 YSLEER. CDR3 protein: CASSQATVGGGYGYTF. The CDR3 DNA reads as TGCGCCAGCAGCCAAGCCACCGTCGGGGGCGGCTATGGCTACACCTTC.

The chain is built from TRBV18 and TRBJ2-7; either TRBD1 or TRBD2 may fit D (7 bases each). The V end lost 2 bases, the J end lost 4 bases, and 15 bases lay between the germline ends. The CDR3 is made up of 15 amino acids. The germline CDR1 and CDR2 sequences are KGHSH and LQKENI. CDR3 loop: CASSPREGAVYEQYF. The DNA for the CDR3 is TGTGCCAGCTCACCAAGGGAGGGGGCGGTGTACGAGCAGTACTTC.

A few counts support this clonotype. This chain joins TRBV5-6 and TRBJ2-7; TRBD1 is a possible D gene (6 bases). Trimming took off 4 bases at V and 3 bases at J, with 17 bases between the two ends. There are 15 residues in the CDR3. In germline, CDR1 is SGHDT, CDR2 YYEEEE. CDR3 DNA sequence: TGTGCCAGCAGCCATGCCGGCCAGGGGAACTACGAGCAGTACTTC. This translates into CASSHAGQGNYEQYF.

The V call is TRBV6-1, the J call TRBJ2-5; 8 nucleotides align to TRBD1. Trimming cost V 5 bases and J 5 bases; bases outside gene matches: 10. There are 15 residues in the CDR3. The germline V gene has CDR1 MNHNS and CDR2 SASEGT. DNA for the CDR3: TGTGCCAGCAGTCCGGACAGGGACTTAGGGGAGACCCAGTACTTC. Translating gives CASSPDRDLGETQYF.

This clonotype was counted between two and nine times. The J gene is TRBJ1-2, the V gene TRBV19; weak D call: TRBD1 (5 bases). The V gene lost 6 bases and the J gene lost 1 base, with 15 bases spanning the gap. Looked up from germline, CDR1 is LNHDA and CDR2 is SQIVND (reference sequence). This CDR3 comprises 15 residues. The CDR3 sequence: CASRMTANLNYGYTF. CDR3 DNA: TGTGCCAGTAGGATGACAGCGAACCTTAACTATGGCTACACCTTC.

This clonotype was observed a few times. This sequence joins TRBV7-2 and TRBJ1-4, with 9 bases identical to TRBD1. The CDR3 is made up of 17 amino acids. Unmatched junction bases numbered 11, after V lost 3 bases and J lost 6 bases. Per germline, CDR1 SGHTA and CDR2 FQGNSA. This CDR3 reads CASSFSDRGLDHEKLFF. The CDR3 nucleotides are TGTGCCAGCAGCTTCTCGGACAGGGGCTTAGACCATGAAAAACTGTTTTTT.

The J gene is TRBJ2-7, the V gene TRBV27, with D possibly matching TRBD1 (5 bases). The germline V gene encodes CDR1 MNHEY and CDR2 SMNVEV (reference sequence). The V and J ends lost 5 bases and 5 bases respectively, with 19 bases between them. The CDR3 has 15 amino acids. The DNA of the CDR3 is TGTGCCAGCAGTCCGTTATGGGGCCGAAAGGACGAGCAGTACTTC. Amino acids: CASSPLWGRKDEQYF.

The chain carries TRBV4-1 and TRBJ1-4; D is possibly TRBD1 (5 bases). Trimming cost V 1 base and J 6 bases, with 15 bases left between them. This CDR3 contains 16 residues. Germline-derived CDR1 and CDR2 are MGHRA and YSYEKL. CDR3 DNA: TGCGCCAGCAGCCAAGGGACCCTCAGGGACGATGAAAAACTGTTTTTT. Translated: CASSQGTLRDDEKLFF.

The chain joins TRBV4-3 to TRBJ1-3; no firm D call. Trimming shortened V by 0 bases and J by 8 bases, and 8 bases separated the two germline ends. The CDR3 covers 13 residues. Germline V gives CDR1 LGHNA, CDR2 YSLEER. The CDR3 sequence is CASSQDYSDTIYF. CDR3 nucleotide sequence: TGCGCCAGCAGCCAAGATTATTCAGACACCATATATTTT.

This clonotype has at least ten counts. J is TRBJ1-5 and V is TRBV20-1; D might be TRBD1 (6 bases). The CDR3 runs 15 residues. Germline CDR1 is DFQATT and CDR2 is SNEGSKA (reference sequence). Trimming took 6 bases from V and 1 from J, leaving 16 bases between them. The CDR3 spells CSASRQEKSNQPQHF. For the CDR3, the DNA is TGCAGTGCAAGCCGACAGGAAAAAAGCAATCAGCCCCAGCATTTT.

In this sample, this clonotype turned up a few times. The rearrangement uses TRBV12-3 or TRBV12-4 and TRBJ1-1; 7 bases agree with TRBD1. J lost 3 bases, V lost 5 bases, and 6 bases had no gene match. The CDR3 extends over 14 amino acids. The DNA of the CDR3 is TGTGCCAGCAGTGTACAGGGGCGGGACACTGAAGCTTTCTTT. This codes for CASSVQGRDTEAFF.

The CDR3: CSARQSGGSYEQYF. In DNA form, the CDR3 reads TGCAGTGCGAGACAAAGCGGGGGTTCCTACGAGCAGTACTTC. The V gene is TRBV20-1, the J gene TRBJ2-7, with 8 bases aligning to TRBD2. V lost 6 bases and J lost 1; bases outside the gene matches: 8. Germline V gives CDR1 DFQATT, CDR2 SNEGSKA (reference sequence). The CDR3 runs 14 residues.

This clonotype was seen a few times. The V and J genes are TRBV21-1 and TRBJ2-3. TRBV21-1 is a recognized pseudogene. The length of the CDR3 is 16 residues. The CDR3 DNA reads as TGTGCCAGCACCACCCTAGATGATCATTACACAGATACGCAGTATTTT. Translating gives CASTTLDDHYTDTQYF.

V is TRBV6-1 and J is TRBJ1-2; D remains unclear. The V gene's germline CDR1 is MNHNS and CDR2 SASEGT. The CDR3 length is 14 residues. Trimming stripped 1 base from V and 2 bases from J, with 8 bases between. The CDR3 here is CASSEDFQNYGYTF. CDR3 in DNA: TGTGCCAGCAGTGAAGACTTCCAAAACTATGGCTACACCTTC.

This clonotype appeared many times. V and J are TRBV28 and TRBJ1-2, with D tentatively TRBD1 (5 bases). Germline CDR1 MDHEN, CDR2 SYDVKM. Between the trimmed V and J ends, which lost 5 bases and 4 bases, there was a span of 17 bases. CDR3 size: 15 residues. CDR3 in amino acids: CASSTDITYIYGYTF. The DNA of the CDR3 is TGTGCCAGCAGTACGGACATCACTTACATCTATGGCTACACCTTC.

This clonotype was picked up a small number of times. The chain employs TRBV6-5 and TRBJ1-4; TRBD1 agrees at 9 bases. The ends lost 5 bases at V and 6 bases at J; junction bases unmatched: 1. CDR1 and CDR2 (germline): MNHEY, SVGAGI. The CDR3 is 13 amino acids. The CDR3 loop reads CASSGTGYEKLFF. The CDR3, as DNA: TGTGCCAGCAGTGGGACAGGGTATGAAAAACTGTTTTTT.

This clonotype was seen a few times. The chain carries TRBV7-2 and TRBJ1-5; no clear D. The germline V gene has CDR1 SGHTA and CDR2 FQGNSA. V lost 1 base to trimming and J lost 7 bases, with 8 bases between them. The CDR3 consists of 13 residues. The CDR3: CASSLGRAQPQHF. In DNA form, the CDR3 reads TGTGCCAGCAGCTTAGGAAGGGCCCAGCCCCAGCATTTT.

The chain uses TRBV20-1 and TRBJ2-7; 10 bases fit TRBD1. CDR1 is DFQATT and CDR2 is SNEGSKA in the germline V gene (reference sequence). There are 14 residues in the CDR3. V lost 5 bases to trimming and J lost 5 bases; unmatched junction nucleotides: 9. The CDR3 nucleotides are TGCAGTGCTGAGCCCGGGACAGGGGAAAACGAGCAGTACTTC. It codes for CSAEPGTGENEQYF.

The V and J genes are TRBV20-1 and TRBJ2-7; weak D call: TRBD2 (7 bases). CDR3 length equals 15 residues. The ends were cut back, 6 bases at V and 4 bases at J, with 22 bases in the middle. Germline values: CDR1 DFQATT, CDR2 SNEGSKA (reference sequence). Here the CDR3 reads CSAIGSGRGGYEQYF. As DNA, the CDR3 is TGCAGTGCCATAGGGTCAGGCAGGGGAGGGTACGAGCAGTACTTC.

The sample holds many counts of this clonotype. The rearrangement joins TRBV15 to TRBJ1-1; D is unclear. Germline values: CDR1 LNHNV, CDR2 YYDKDF (reference sequence). V shed 7 bases and J shed 6 bases, with 15 bases lying between them. CDR3 size: 13 residues. The CDR3, as DNA: TGTGCCACCACCGCGCGGGGTAAGGCTGAAGCTTTCTTT. This sequence encodes CATTARGKAEAFF.

This chain links TRBV28 with TRBJ2-7; TRBD1 might be the D (6 bases). Germline loops: CDR1 MDHEN, CDR2 SYDVKM. V dropped 5 bases and J dropped 9 bases, with 17 bases sitting between them. The CDR3 loop spans 13 amino acids. The CDR3 bases are TGTGCCAGCAGTCCGGGGACACGATCCCGGCAGTACTTC. It translates to CASSPGTRSRQYF.

J is TRBJ2-1 and V is TRBV4-3, with D perhaps given as TRBD1 or TRBD2 (5 bases each). Germline V gene data show CDR1 as LGHNA and CDR2 as YSLEER. Trimming removed 0 bases from V and 9 bases from J, with 15 bases in between. This CDR3 contains 15 residues. The CDR3 region is CASSQEGRGDGEQFF. As DNA, the CDR3 is TGCGCCAGCAGCCAAGAAGGAAGAGGGGATGGTGAGCAGTTCTTC.

The sample holds a few counts of this clonotype. This rearrangement joins TRBV18 to TRBJ2-1; 9 bases line up with TRBD1. CDR1 is KGHSH, CDR2 LQKENI, per germline. Unmatched junction bases numbered 9, after V lost 6 bases and J lost 0 bases. The CDR3 covers 17 residues. CDR3 loop: CASSLTGGHSSYNEQFF. CDR3 in DNA: TGTGCCAGCTCCCTCACAGGGGGCCATAGCTCCTACAATGAGCAGTTCTTC.